The clone carrying this TCR beta chain has ten or more counts. The lymph nodes were axillary draining lymph nodes from breast cancer patients. This entry comes from a study of breast tumors, draining lymph nodes, adjacent tissues. From germline, CDR1 is LNHDA and CDR2 SQIVND (reference sequence). Trimming took off 3 bases at V and 6 bases at J, with 5 bases between the two ends. The CDR3 contains 12 residues. Each CDR3 protein gets one entry after TCRdb re-called the multiplex PCR reads with MiXCR. This table has under 150,000 distinct CDR3 sequences, approximately 20% appearing once. The sequence derives from a female donor with breast cancer. Some clones in this sample may be carry-over from other donors' samples. V and J are TRBV19 and TRBJ2-2; D gene uncertain. The sample taken for sequencing was axillary lymph node tissue. The CDR3 region has the DNA TGTGCCAGTAGTATTCCGGCCGGGGAGCTGTTTTTT. This gives the protein CASSIPAGELFF. Looking up the rest from reference TRBV19 and TRBJ2-2 gives the full variable domain: DGGITQSPKYLFRKEGQNVTLSCEQNLNHDAMYWYRQDPGQGLRLIYYSQIVNDFQKGDIAEGYSVSREKKESFPLTVTSAQKNPTAFYLCASSIPAGELFFGEGSRLTVL.